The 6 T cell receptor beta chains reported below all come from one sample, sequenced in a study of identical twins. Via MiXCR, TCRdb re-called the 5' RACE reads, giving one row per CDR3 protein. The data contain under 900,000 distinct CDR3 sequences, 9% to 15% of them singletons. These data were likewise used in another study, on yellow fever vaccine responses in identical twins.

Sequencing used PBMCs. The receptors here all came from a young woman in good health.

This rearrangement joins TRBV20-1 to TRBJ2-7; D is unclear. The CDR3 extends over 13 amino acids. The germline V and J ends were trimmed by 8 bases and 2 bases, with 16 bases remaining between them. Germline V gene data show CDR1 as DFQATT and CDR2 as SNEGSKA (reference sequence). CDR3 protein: CSSLTLSAYEQYV. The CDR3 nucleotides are TGCAGTTCACTAACACTGAGTGCCTACGAGCAGTACGTC.

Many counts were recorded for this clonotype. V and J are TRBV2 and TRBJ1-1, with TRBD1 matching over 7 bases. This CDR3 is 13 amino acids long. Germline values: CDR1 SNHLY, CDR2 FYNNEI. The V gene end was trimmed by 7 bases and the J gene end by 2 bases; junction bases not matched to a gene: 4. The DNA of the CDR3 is TGTGCCAGCATCGACAGGGTAAACACTGAAGCTTTCTTT. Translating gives CASIDRVNTEAFF. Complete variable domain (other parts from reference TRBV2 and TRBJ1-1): EPEVTQTPSHQVTQMGQEVILRCVPISNHLYFYWYRQILGQKVEFLVSFYNNEISEKSEIFDDQFSVERPDGSNFTLKIRSTKLEDSAMYFCASIDRVNTEAFFGQGTRLTVV.

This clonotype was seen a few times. CDR3 sequence reads: CASSDRTLTYEQYV. CDR3 nucleotide sequence: TGTGCCAGCAGTGACAGGACGTTAACCTACGAGCAGTACGTC. The chain employs TRBV12-3 or TRBV12-4 and TRBJ2-7; D might be TRBD1 (6 bases). This CDR3 comprises 14 residues. Trimming pared 5 bases from V and 2 bases from J, leaving 13 bases between.

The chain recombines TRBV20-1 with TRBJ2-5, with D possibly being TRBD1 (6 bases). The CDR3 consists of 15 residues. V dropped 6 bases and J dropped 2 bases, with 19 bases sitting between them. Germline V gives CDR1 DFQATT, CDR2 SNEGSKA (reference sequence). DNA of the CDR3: TGCAGTGCGAGCCAGTCTACAGGGTTACAAGAGACCCAGTACTTC. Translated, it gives CSASQSTGLQETQYF.

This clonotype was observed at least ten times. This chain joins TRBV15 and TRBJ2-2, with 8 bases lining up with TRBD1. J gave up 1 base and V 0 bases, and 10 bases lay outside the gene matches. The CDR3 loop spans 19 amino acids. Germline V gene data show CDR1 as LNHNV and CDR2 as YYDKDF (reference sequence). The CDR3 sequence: CATSRDQGAVPENTGELFF. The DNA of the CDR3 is TGTGCCACCAGCAGAGATCAGGGGGCCGTTCCCGAGAACACCGGGGAGCTGTTTTTT.

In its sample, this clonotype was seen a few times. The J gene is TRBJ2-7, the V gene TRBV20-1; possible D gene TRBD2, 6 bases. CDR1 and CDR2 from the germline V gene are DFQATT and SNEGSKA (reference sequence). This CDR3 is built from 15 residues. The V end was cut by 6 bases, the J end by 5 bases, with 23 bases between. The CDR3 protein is CSAKPTPPRGNEQYV. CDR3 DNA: TGCAGTGCAAAGCCCACCCCACCACGGGGGAACGAGCAGTACGTC.